A single T cell receptor beta chain is shown here with its context. Its antigen is undetermined. This sample was included in a study of cytomegalovirus exposure and HLA in healthy donors. Study outcomes and limitations: The dataset shows that most TCR sequences were rare, while some public TCRs occurred in many donors. Common viral pathogens seemed, in a later analysis, to connect with several of the most significant clusters. Researchers left out some V segments, among them TRBV6-2 and TRBV6-3, as indistinguishable.

The CDR3 spans 15 residues. Germline assignment: CDR1 SEHNR and CDR2 FQNEAQ (reference sequence). The ends were cut back, 7 bases at V and 5 bases at J, with 18 bases in the middle. The PCR used 60 Vbeta and 13 Jbeta primers. Sequencing was performed with immunoSEQ multiplex PCR; in TCRdb, only in-frame clones are kept and a portion is missing. Here the sample spans around 150,000 clones, 76% being singletons. This receptor was obtained from a man in his forties in good health and CMV-seronegative. V and J are TRBV7-9 and TRBJ1-5, with a possible D match to TRBD1 (6 bases). Sequences were obtained from PBMCs. Written as DNA, the CDR3 is TGTGCCAGCACCCAAGATCCAGGGGACCATCAGCCCCAGCATTTT. It translates to CASTQDPGDHQPQHF.